The rows below give T cell receptor beta chains drawn from one sample of a study of cytomegalovirus exposure and HLA in healthy donors. The assay was immunoSEQ multiplex PCR, and TCRdb's table has in-frame clones only and misses some. The top ten hold approximately 0.96% of the sample, which has 300,000 to 350,000 clones, 88% seen once. Sequenced: PBMCs. These receptors all stem from a young man in good health and CMV-seronegative. Each CDR3 is given with its conserved first and last residue. D genes are given only for firm matches. Clone size is given for some rows only: seen once, a few or many times, or a class if the clone is expanded.

size,J,D,V,DNA,CDR3
-,TRBJ1-6,-,TRBV6-5,TGTGCCAGCAGTTACCGCAGGGGTGGTAATTCACCCCTCCACTTT,CASSYRRGGNSPLHF
-,TRBJ2-1,TRBD2,TRBV6-4,TGTGCCAGCAGGCCTAGCGGGGGGACTGAGCAGTTCTTC,CASRPSGGTEQFF
-,TRBJ1-5,TRBD1,TRBV5-1,TGCGCCAGCAGCCCGGCCCCCCAGGGGGATAGCAATCAGCCCCAGCATTTT,CASSPAPQGDSNQPQHF
many,TRBJ1-5,-,TRBV6-1,TGTGCCAGCAGTGAAGTGCAGGGAAGCAATCAGCCCCAGCATTTT,CASSEVQGSNQPQHF
-,TRBJ1-1,TRBD1,TRBV6-5,TGTGCCAGCAGTTTCTCCGACAGGGAAGGAACTGAAGCTTTCTTT,CASSFSDREGTEAFF
-,TRBJ2-7,-,TRBV6-5,TGTGCCAGCAGTTACTCGCGGGCGGGAAGCTCCTACGAGCAGTACTTC,CASSYSRAGSSYEQYF
once,TRBJ2-7,-,TRBV21-1,TGTGCCAGCACCCCACTAGCGGGGGGTTGGCGCTCCTACGAGCAGTACTTC,CASTPLAGGWRSYEQYF
-,TRBJ2-3,TRBD1,TRBV7-2,TGTGCCAGCGGACCTCAGACAGGGCCAGATACGCAGTATTTT,CASGPQTGPDTQYF
-,TRBJ2-1,-,TRBV6-1,TGTGCCAGCAGTCAAAATTATGAGCAGTTCTTC,CASSQNYEQFF
-,TRBJ1-2,-,TRBV19,TGTGCCAGTGCGGGGTATGGCTACACCTTC,CASAGYGYTF
few,TRBJ2-7,TRBD1,TRBV5-4,TGTGCCAGCAGCTTGGAAGGACAGGGGGTCACCTACGAGCAGTACTTC,CASSLEGQGVTYEQYF
-,TRBJ2-2,-,TRBV4-3,TGCGCCAGCAGTCCCCTCTTGTCGGTGGGCTCCGGGGAGCTGTTTTTT,CASSPLLSVGSGELFF
-,TRBJ1-1,-,TRBV7-9,TGTGCCAGCAGCTATGGGTTCGGGAAGACTGAAGCTTTCTTT,CASSYGFGKTEAFF
-,TRBJ2-3,-,TRBV27,TGTGCCAGCAGTTTATCCTTAGTCGATACGCAGTATTTT,CASSLSLVDTQYF
-,TRBJ1-4,TRBD1,TRBV28,TGTGCCAGCAGATTCTCCGGGACAGGGTTACGGAATGAAAAACTGTTTTTT,CASRFSGTGLRNEKLFF
once,TRBJ1-2,-,TRBV30,TGTGCCTGGAGTGTAACAGGAACACGGTCTGGCTACACCTTC,CAWSVTGTRSGYTF
once,TRBJ1-2,-,TRBV13,TGTGCCAGCAGCTTACGGGGGGCCAGGCTTAGGGGCTACACCTTC,CASSLRGARLRGYTF
-,TRBJ1-6,TRBD1,TRBV9,TGTGCCAGCAGCGCGGACAGGGGAGGAGGCAATTCACCCCTCCACTTT,CASSADRGGGNSPLHF
-,TRBJ2-1,TRBD1,TRBV6-6,TGTGCCAGCAGTCTTTCGCGACAGGGGCCTTACAATGAGCAGTTCTTC,CASSLSRQGPYNEQFF
-,TRBJ1-3,-,TRBV5-4,TGTGCCAGCAGCTCGAAACGGGACATCTCTGGAAACACCATATATTTT,CASSSKRDISGNTIYF
-,TRBJ2-7,TRBD2,TRBV7-9,TGTGCCAGCAGCTCCCTAGCGGCCTCCTACGAGCAGTACTTC,CASSSLAASYEQYF
-,TRBJ1-5,-,TRBV5-1,TGCGCCAGCAGCTTGGACAGATTCAATCAGCCCCAGCATTTT,CASSLDRFNQPQHF
-,TRBJ1-2,TRBD1,TRBV5-6,TGTGCCAGCAGTCGGGACAGGGTGGGCTATGGCTACACCTTC,CASSRDRVGYGYTF
-,TRBJ1-3,TRBD1,TRBV4-2,TGTGCCAGCAGCCAACATCCGACAGGGTTCGGAAACACCATATATTTT,CASSQHPTGFGNTIYF